This TCR beta chain stems from a study of cytomegalovirus exposure and HLA in healthy donors (dated by TCRdb to 2015 to 2018). Regarding the complete study: A later analysis indicated that the 90 to 150 validation repertoires were generated on the platform also employed for the 650 to 850 repertoires of the first cohort. High-throughput TCR immunosequencing, statistical association of individual TCRs with disease status, and machine learning were combined to predict cytomegalovirus infection status. Besides the first cohort of 550 to 750 subjects, a separate validation cohort made up of roughly 120 different subjects was used. The study was designed to test whether signatures of past pathogen exposure could be identified by cataloging public T cell receptors.

Libraries were prepared through the immunoSEQ multiplex PCR assay. The study's processing was this. A statistical classification framework was built for diagnosing cytomegalovirus status from the catalog of TCR beta chain sequences. This immuneACCESS table, as held by TCRdb, lists in-frame sequences with V and J called but not all clones. Of the missing ones, under half trace to an unresolved V gene in checked studies; the others have no known cause. That table is the source of V, J and clone size, and D and trimming were worked out from the DNA. This sample lists 150,000 or so clones; around 84% were detected once. The ten largest clones take up approximately 2.2% of the sample. CDR1 and CDR2 are drawn from the germline V gene: MDHEN, SYDVKM. V and J lose 2 bases and 2 bases, and a span of 7 bases separates them. From the cysteine up to the phenylalanine, the CDR3 has a length of 14 residues. The retained sequence is limited to the CDR3, 42 bases, with the frame set at the first base.

Regarding this clone: The antigen this receptor binds is unknown. Nothing much larger sits one base from this clone, and base qualities are not available.

The donors were included in the validation cohort of over a hundred subjects, a group kept apart from the roughly 730-subject first cohort. Study-level results and caveats: The classifier was reported to diagnose cytomegalovirus status with high specificity and sensitivity in both the original cohort and the validation cohort. A few of the identified cytomegalovirus-associated TCR beta chains were confirmed in vitro to be specific for cytomegalovirus antigens. According to the authors, the approach could potentially be generalized to other disease states and immunological phenotypes. Subsequent analysis determined that TCRs grouped into clusters in the first cohort also showed a tendency toward co-occurrence across the 90 to 150 validation repertoires, and 85% to 95% of cluster scores exceeded 0. All 120 or so repertoires were used to score co-occurrence in the validation cohort in a later analysis, because that analysis had no HLA typing for the cohort. The study listed 170 or so TCR beta chains as associated with cytomegalovirus. Across donors, most TCR sequences were observed very rarely, whereas some public TCRs were present in many individuals.

This TCR was sampled from a human donor in good health. The specimen sequenced was PBMCs. The chain is assembled from TRBV28 and TRBJ2-4; the D gene cannot be resolved reliably. CDR3 sequence: CASSLTSTKNIQYF. The DNA sequence reads TGTGCCAGCAGTTTAACTTCAACCAAAAACATTCAGTACTTC.